These 23 T cell receptor beta chains were sequenced from one sample in a study of blood T cell repertoires in COVID-19. Clones were sequenced by immunoSEQ multiplex PCR, and TCRdb holds only the in-frame ones, with some missing. The sample shows over 130,000 clones, about 88% of them seen only once. Sequencing was carried out using peripheral blood. The source is a human donor with COVID-19, enrolled during active disease. The donor label of this sample is uncertain.

The V and J genes are TRBV5-6 and TRBJ2-3, with TRBD1 matching over 8 bases. This CDR3 is 16 amino acids long. CDR1 and CDR2 (germline): SGHDT, YYEEEE. Germline trimming cut 8 bases from V and 2 bases from J; bases unmatched to any gene: 13. CDR3: CASRAIGQGATDTQYF. In DNA, the CDR3 is TGTGCCAGTCGGGCCATCGGGCAGGGGGCCACAGATACGCAGTATTTT.

The chain has TRBV9 and TRBJ2-3; 7 bases map to TRBD2. The CDR3 consists of 16 residues. Germline V lookup: CDR1 SGDLS, CDR2 YYNGEE. V shed 0 bases and J 5 bases; nucleotides not matched to a gene: 9. The CDR3 nucleotides read TGTGCCAGCAGCGTAGGTGGACTAGAGGGTGGAGATACGCAGTATTTT. Its protein is CASSVGGLEGGDTQYF.

The chain has TRBV5-4 and TRBJ2-3; 12 bases line up with TRBD1. Germline CDR1 reads SGHNT; CDR2 reads YYREEE (reference sequence). V shed 4 bases and J 0 bases; nucleotides not matched to a gene: 12. The CDR3 is 19 residues long. CDR3 DNA: TGTGCCAGCAGCCAGGCAGGGACAGGGGGCTTCCTGAGCACAGATACGCAGTATTTT. Its translation is CASSQAGTGGFLSTDTQYF.

The V and J genes are TRBV5-1 and TRBJ1-1; a weak D match, TRBD1 (6 bases). With 4 bases removed from V and 0 bases from J, the gap between germline ends came to 10 bases. The CDR3 runs to 14 residues. Germline-derived CDR1 and CDR2 are SGHRS and YFSETQ. CDR3 DNA: TGCGCCAGCAGCCCGTCAGGGGTGAACACTGAAGCTTTCTTT. Translated, it gives CASSPSGVNTEAFF.

The rearrangement links TRBV2 to TRBJ1-5, with a weak D call TRBD1 (6 bases). Germline V gives CDR1 SNHLY, CDR2 FYNNEI. This CDR3 is built from 14 residues. The V end was cut by 10 bases, the J end by 6 bases, with 19 bases between. In DNA, the CDR3 is TGTGCCACTTCACGGGGGGCGTCCGGTCAGCCCCAGCATTTT. As protein: CATSRGASGQPQHF.

This clone was detected once. This chain joins TRBV29-1 and TRBJ1-4, with 12 bases identical to TRBD1. The CDR3 loop spans 14 amino acids. Germline trimming cut 6 bases from V and 7 bases from J; bases unmatched to any gene: 6. The germline gives CDR1 SQVTM, CDR2 ANQGSEA. This CDR3 reads CSVMGQGAGEKLFF. CDR3 nucleotides: TGCAGCGTGATGGGACAGGGGGCTGGTGAAAAACTGTTTTTT.

The chain carries TRBV19 and TRBJ1-2; 7 bases match TRBD1. Trimming removed 8 bases from V and 5 bases from J; junction bases left unmatched: 11. Germline CDR1 and CDR2: LNHDA and SQIVND (reference sequence). The CDR3 covers 14 residues. The DNA of the CDR3 is TGTGCCAGTGCCCGGGACAGAGGAAGTTATGGCTACACCTTC. Translated, it gives CASARDRGSYGYTF.

The chain links TRBV4-1 to TRBJ1-4, with 8 bases matching TRBD1. There are 15 residues in the CDR3. Trimming at V came to 1 base and at J to 5 bases, leaving 3 bases not matched to a gene. Germline CDR1 reads MGHRA; CDR2 reads YSYEKL. The CDR3 region is CASSQGTGTNEKLFF. As DNA, the CDR3 is TGCGCCAGCAGCCAAGGGACAGGGACGAATGAAAAACTGTTTTTT.

V usage is TRBV5-1 and J usage is TRBJ2-5, with 7 bases fitting TRBD1. The CDR3 has 13 amino acids. V was clipped by 4 bases and J by 5 bases; unmatched bases: 5. Germline lookup yields CDR1 SGHRS and CDR2 YFSETQ. The CDR3 bases are TGCGCCAGCAGCCCGGACAGGCGGGAGACCCAGTACTTC. Translating it yields CASSPDRRETQYF.

The chain recombines TRBV27 with TRBJ2-1; TRBD2 agrees at 7 bases. Trimming at V came to 6 bases and at J to 5 bases, leaving 4 bases not matched to a gene. In germline, CDR1 is MNHEY, CDR2 SMNVEV (reference sequence). This CDR3 has 13 amino acids. CDR3: CASSQRDNNEQFF. In DNA, the CDR3 is TGTGCCAGCAGCCAGCGGGATAACAATGAGCAGTTCTTC.

The chain couples TRBV12-3 or TRBV12-4 to TRBJ1-2, with D unclear. Trimming removed 6 bases at V and 5 bases at J, with 10 bases between. The CDR3 length is 12 residues. CDR3 nucleotide sequence: TGTGCCAGCAGAGGGAGGGATTATGGCTACACCTTC. The encoded protein is CASRGRDYGYTF.

The sample holds many counts of this clone. This chain uses TRBV2 with TRBJ1-6; D ambiguous. The germline V gene encodes CDR1 SNHLY and CDR2 FYNNEI. The CDR3 spans 14 residues. V was clipped by 6 bases and J by 4 bases, with 10 bases between them. The DNA of the CDR3 is TGTGCCAGCAGCCCCGAGGTGTATAATTCACCCCTCCACTTT. Translating gives CASSPEVYNSPLHF.

The chain carries TRBV6-1 and TRBJ1-4, with TRBD1 as a possible D gene (5 bases). The V and J ends lost 3 bases and 6 bases respectively, with 8 bases between them. CDR3 length equals 13 residues. CDR1 is MNHNS and CDR2 is SASEGT in the germline V gene. CDR3 sequence reads: CASSDVTDEKLFF. CDR3 nucleotides: TGTGCCAGCAGTGATGTGACAGATGAAAAACTGTTTTTT.

The chain carries TRBV6-6 and TRBJ2-1; 13 nucleotides match TRBD2. Germline CDR1 and CDR2: MNHNY and SVGAGI (reference sequence). V was pared by 5 bases and J by 5 bases, with 6 bases of the junction left unmatched. CDR3 length: 16 residues. The CDR3 protein is CASSQTSGGGDNEQFF. The DNA for the CDR3 is TGTGCCAGCAGTCAAACTAGCGGGGGGGGAGACAATGAGCAGTTCTTC.

This chain uses TRBV30 with TRBJ2-3, with 9 bases lining up with TRBD2. CDR1 is GTSNPN and CDR2 is SVGIG in the germline V gene (reference sequence). Trimming at V came to 4 bases and at J to 1 base, leaving 6 bases not matched to a gene. This CDR3 is 15 amino acids long. CDR3 bases: TGTGCCTGGACGGGGGGACTAGCCCGCACAGATACGCAGTATTTT. Its translation: CAWTGGLARTDTQYF.

The chain has TRBV5-1 and TRBJ1-2; 12 bases are shared with TRBD1. The CDR3 is 16 residues long. With V trimmed by 3 bases and J by 8 bases, 11 bases remained unmatched. Germline-derived CDR1 and CDR2 are SGHRS and YFSETQ. As DNA, the CDR3 is TGCGCCAGCAGCTCGGAACCGGGACAGGGGGCGGAAGGCTACACCTTC. This translates into CASSSEPGQGAEGYTF.

This clone turned up a few times. The V call is TRBV27, the J call TRBJ2-7; TRBD2 aligns across 8 bases. Germline CDR1 is MNHEY and CDR2 is SMNVEV (reference sequence). J gave up 6 bases and V 2 bases, and 6 bases lay outside the gene matches. The CDR3 is 14 residues long. CDR3 sequence reads: CASSLSGSGLEQYF. DNA of the CDR3: TGTGCCAGCAGTTTAAGCGGGAGCGGGCTCGAGCAGTACTTC.

CDR3 protein: CASSQPSGGPYNEQFF. The CDR3 DNA sequence: TGTGCCAGCAGCCAACCTAGCGGGGGGCCCTACAATGAGCAGTTCTTC. The chain links TRBV14 to TRBJ2-1, with 11 bases identical to TRBD2. The V segment lost 2 bases and the J segment 2 bases; nucleotides outside the gene matches: 2. From germline, CDR1 is SGHDN and CDR2 FVKESK. The CDR3 is 16 amino acids. Full variable domain (rest looked up from reference TRBV14 and TRBJ2-1): EAGVTQFPSHSVIEKGQTVTLRCDPISGHDNLYWYRRVMGKEIKFLLHFVKESKQDESGMPNNRFLAERTGGTYSTLKVQPAELEDSGVYFCASSQPSGGPYNEQFFGPGTRLTVL.

The CDR3 nucleotides are TGTGCCAGCAGCCAAGGAGTCGGAGCTAACTATGGCTACACCTTC. It codes for CASSQGVGANYGYTF. The chain employs TRBV3-1 (or the pseudogene TRBV3-2) and TRBJ1-2; D ambiguous. The CDR3 contains 15 residues. Germline V lookup: CDR1 LGHDT, CDR2 YNNKEL (reference sequence). V lost 1 base to trimming and J lost 0 bases, with 9 bases between them.

The V call is TRBV7-9, the J call TRBJ2-6; TRBD1 matches at 7 bases. V was clipped by 6 bases and J by 2 bases; unmatched bases: 4. The CDR3 spans 15 residues. Per the germline V gene, CDR1 is SEHNR and CDR2 is FQNEAQ (reference sequence). The CDR3 protein is CASSRQGAGANVLTF. The CDR3 DNA sequence: TGTGCCAGCAGTAGGCAGGGGGCTGGGGCCAACGTCCTGACTTTC.

V usage is TRBV5-6 and J usage is TRBJ1-1, with 7 bases that match TRBD1. Germline trimming cut 4 bases from V and 1 base from J; bases unmatched to any gene: 4. The CDR3 extends over 14 amino acids. CDR1 is SGHDT and CDR2 is YYEEEE in the germline V gene. Here the CDR3 reads CASSLGTANTEAFF. In nucleotides, the CDR3 is TGTGCCAGCAGCCTGGGGACAGCGAACACTGAAGCTTTCTTT.

V is TRBV7-3 and J is TRBJ1-4, with D possibly TRBD1 on 5 matching bases. The CDR3 covers 15 residues. Germline V lookup: CDR1 SGHTA, CDR2 FQGTGA. Trimming removed 5 bases at V and 1 base at J, with 11 bases between. CDR3 loop: CASSPGRGTNEKLFF. CDR3 nucleotides: TGTGCCAGCAGCCCCGGGAGGGGAACTAATGAAAAACTGTTTTTT.

The chain has TRBV19 and TRBJ1-2, with 10 bases identical to TRBD1. Germline V gene sequence: CDR1 LNHDA, CDR2 SQIVND (reference sequence). V was clipped by 2 bases and J by 8 bases; unmatched bases: 5. This CDR3 region has 14 residues. CDR3 nucleotides: TGTGCCAGTAGTATAAGACAGGGGGCAGAGGGCTACACCTTC. Translation: CASSIRQGAEGYTF.